Below are 20 T cell receptor beta chains sequenced from a single sample in a study of neurological immune-mediated disorders. Using its own MiXCR run on the 5' RACE reads, TCRdb lists one record per CDR3 protein. The data show 50,000 or so distinct CDR3 sequences, about 26% seen once. The source material was PBMCs. The receptors were sampled from a woman aged 65 to 85 in good health.

This clonotype was detected ten times or more. The chain joins TRBV5-1 to TRBJ2-5; D is unclear. Germline V lookup: CDR1 SGHRS, CDR2 YFSETQ. The CDR3 sequence is 13 residues long. V dropped 8 bases and J dropped 1 base, with 12 bases sitting between them. CDR3 DNA: TGCGCCAGTAAGGACCGAACCCAAGAGACCCAGTACTTC. Amino acid sequence: CASKDRTQETQYF.

This clonotype has just a few counts. Germline is not matched at one junction end, which may reflect a read error. V usage is TRBV5-1 and J usage is TRBJ2-5, with D perhaps matching TRBD2 (5 bases). The length of the CDR3 is 11 residues. The germline CDR1 and CDR2 sequences are SGHRS and YFSETQ. The CDR3 sequence is CASSLAETQYF. The CDR3 bases are TGTGCCAGCAGCTTAGCGGAGACCCAGTACTTC.

This clonotype was seen at least ten times. This chain links TRBV12-3 or TRBV12-4 with TRBJ2-2; 8 bases align to TRBD2. CDR3 length: 16 amino acids. With 7 bases clipped from V and 4 bases from J, the junction kept 11 bases outside the gene matches. The CDR3 DNA sequence: TGTGCCAGCATCCTATGGAGCGGGGGAATCACCGGGGAGCTGTTTTTT. As protein: CASILWSGGITGELFF.

The CDR3 loop reads CASSLAGQGSYEQYF. CDR3 DNA sequence: TGCGCCAGCAGCTTGGCCGGACAGGGTAGCTACGAGCAGTACTTC. The V and J genes are TRBV5-1 and TRBJ2-7; 8 bases align to TRBD1. Germline-derived CDR1 and CDR2 are SGHRS and YFSETQ. Losses at the gene ends were 0 bases for V and 3 bases for J; bases not matched to a gene: 5. This CDR3 has 15 residues.

This clonotype was detected many times. The V and J genes are TRBV29-1 and TRBJ2-7, with no clear D. V was clipped by 4 bases and J by 3 bases, with 7 bases between them. Looked up from germline, CDR1 is SQVTM and CDR2 is ANQGSEA. The CDR3 runs 11 residues. CDR3 in amino acids: CSVGSGYEQYF. CDR3 nucleotide sequence: TGCAGCGTTGGATCGGGCTACGAGCAGTACTTC.

This clonotype was recorded at least ten times. The chain carries TRBV5-1 and TRBJ2-3, with D possibly TRBD1 on 6 matching bases. Looked up from germline, CDR1 is SGHRS and CDR2 is YFSETQ. CDR3 size: 14 residues. Trimming cost V 1 base and J 4 bases, with 10 bases left between them. CDR3 residues: CASSLPTGPDTQYF. The CDR3 DNA follows: TGCGCCAGCAGCTTGCCGACAGGTCCAGATACGCAGTATTTT.

This clonotype was counted a few times. This sequence may be a read error, since a much larger clone differs from it by one base. The gene calls are TRBV15 and TRBJ2-7, with D unclear. CDR3 length equals 13 residues. CDR1 and CDR2 from the germline V gene are LNHNV and YYDKDF (reference sequence). As DNA, the CDR3 is TGTGTCACCAGCAGAAAATTGGAATCCGAGCAGTACTTC. Amino acids: CVTSRKLESEQYF.

The rearrangement joins TRBV5-4 to TRBJ2-5, with 9 bases matching TRBD1. The CDR3 runs to 14 residues. V was clipped by 4 bases and J by 3 bases; unmatched bases: 4. Germline loops: CDR1 SGHNT, CDR2 YYREEE (reference sequence). In DNA, the CDR3 is TGTGCCAGCAGCACCGGGACAGGGAAAGAGACCCAGTACTTC. Its protein is CASSTGTGKETQYF. Variable domain in full (rest from reference TRBV5-4 and TRBJ2-5): ETGVTQSPTHLIKTRGQQVTLRCSSQSGHNTVSWYQQALGQGPQFIFQYYREEENGRGNFPPRFSGLQFPNYSSELNVNALELDDSALYLCASSTGTGKETQYFGPGTRLLVL.

This clonotype was recorded once. A much larger clone differs from this one at a single base, so this may be a read error. The chain has TRBV28 and TRBJ1-5, with D possibly being TRBD1 (6 bases). The CDR3 consists of 15 residues. CDR1 and CDR2 from the germline V gene are MDHEN and SYDVKM. V was clipped by 2 bases and J by 2 bases, with 10 bases between them. The CDR3 here is CASSLTGMGNQPQHF. CDR3 DNA sequence: TGTGCCAGCAGTTTAACAGGGATGGGCAATCAGCCCCAGCATTTT.

CDR3 in DNA: TGTGCCAGTAGAGTCAACAGCTACACCGGGGAGCTGTTTTTT. Amino acids: CASRVNSYTGELFF. The rearrangement joins TRBV19 to TRBJ2-2; D gene ambiguous. The CDR3 is 14 amino acids. Trimming took off 6 bases at V and 3 bases at J, with 11 bases between the two ends. Germline lookup yields CDR1 LNHDA and CDR2 SQIVND (reference sequence).

This CDR3 is CASSSPGQGRYEQYF. CDR3 DNA: TGTGCCAGCAGTTCGCCGGGACAGGGGCGATACGAGCAGTACTTC. The chain couples TRBV7-9 to TRBJ2-7; 10 bases line up with TRBD1. The CDR3 is made up of 15 amino acids. Germline V lookup: CDR1 SEHNR, CDR2 FQNEAQ (reference sequence). The ends lost 6 bases at V and 4 bases at J; junction bases unmatched: 9.

This clonotype was found many times. The V gene is TRBV5-1, the J gene TRBJ2-2; perhaps TRBD1 as D (5 bases). The germline V gene has CDR1 SGHRS and CDR2 YFSETQ. The germline V and J ends were trimmed by 2 bases and 3 bases, with 8 bases remaining between them. The CDR3 length is 14 residues. The CDR3 DNA reads TGCGCCAGCAGCTTCGAAGGGGACACCGGGGAGCTGTTTTTT. It specifies CASSFEGDTGELFF.

This clonotype appeared many times. V usage is TRBV29-1 and J usage is TRBJ2-3, with TRBD2 matching over 7 bases. J was trimmed by 6 bases and V by 7 bases; bases with no gene match: 7. There are 12 residues in the CDR3. Germline CDR1 is SQVTM and CDR2 is ANQGSEA. In nucleotides, the CDR3 is TGCAGCGGTGAGAGGGGAGGGGATACGCAGTATTTT. It is translated as CSGERGGDTQYF.

The chain carries TRBV14 and TRBJ2-7, with D perhaps matching TRBD2 (6 bases). The CDR3 sequence is 19 residues long. Per the germline V gene, CDR1 is SGHDN and CDR2 is FVKESK. V was shortened by 1 base and J by 0 bases, with 22 bases between the two germline ends. The CDR3 sequence: CASSQGRGALWRDSYEQYF. The DNA of the CDR3 is TGTGCCAGCAGCCAAGGTCGGGGTGCGTTATGGCGGGACTCCTACGAGCAGTACTTC.

With regard to this clonotype: With a much larger clone just one base away, this may be a read error. The CDR3 here is CAISFAGVRVGEQFF. For the CDR3, the DNA is TGTGCCATCAGTTTCGCGGGAGTTAGGGTGGGTGAGCAGTTCTTC. The V call is TRBV12-3 or TRBV12-4, the J call TRBJ2-1, with 7 bases matching TRBD2. The CDR3 consists of 15 residues.

This clonotype was observed at least ten times. This chain uses TRBV20-1 with TRBJ2-1; 8 bases map to TRBD2. CDR3 length: 14 residues. In germline, CDR1 is DFQATT, CDR2 SNEGSKA (reference sequence). V gave up 1 base and J gave up 5 bases; unmatched junction bases: 4. The CDR3 DNA reads as TGCAGTGCTAGAGGTACTAGCGGAAACAATGAGCAGTTCTTC. Residues: CSARGTSGNNEQFF.

The genes are TRBV29-1 and TRBJ2-5; TRBD2 matches at 8 bases. V dropped 3 bases and J dropped 5; count of bases not matched to a gene: 5. Germline V gene lookup returns CDR1 SQVTM and CDR2 ANQGSEA. The CDR3 is 13 residues long. CDR3 nucleotides: TGCAGCGTTGATGTGCGGGAGGTGGAGACCCAGTACTTC. Protein product: CSVDVREVETQYF. The full variable domain, its missing parts supplied by reference TRBV29-1 and TRBJ2-5, is SAVISQKPSRDICQRGTSLTIQCQVDSQVTMMFWYRQQPGQSLTLIATANQGSEATYESGFVIDKFPISRPNLTFSTLTVSNMSPEDSSIYLCSVDVREVETQYFGPGTRLLVL.

The chain joins TRBV29-1 to TRBJ2-7; D ambiguous. Trimming took 4 bases from V and 2 from J, leaving 15 bases between them. This CDR3 region has 14 residues. Germline CDR1 is SQVTM and CDR2 is ANQGSEA. In DNA form, the CDR3 reads TGCAGCGTTGCTCTGGCGTCCTCCCCCTACGAGCAGTACTTC. This encodes CSVALASSPYEQYF.

This chain connects TRBV27 to TRBJ1-1; D ambiguous. Trimming left V 0 bases short and J 4 bases short, with 12 bases between. CDR3 size: 15 residues. Germline CDR1 is MNHEY and CDR2 is SMNVEV (reference sequence). The CDR3 DNA follows: TGTGCCAGCAGTTTATCAGGAGGGTATAGCACTGAAGCTTTCTTT. Amino acid sequence: CASSLSGGYSTEAFF.

This clonotype has at least ten counts. One end of the junction varies from germline; a read error may be responsible. J is TRBJ1-1 and V is TRBV5-6; TRBD1 is a possible D gene (5 bases). This CDR3 is 15 amino acids long. Germline CDR1 reads SGHDT; CDR2 reads YYEEEE. The DNA for the CDR3 is TGTGCCACCAGCCCCGGTAGCGTAGGGACCACTGAAGCTTTCTTT. This gives the protein CATSPGSVGTTEAFF.